This TCR beta chain was sequenced for a study of tissue T cells after allogeneic stem cell transplantation. This clone occurred once. Sequencing of TCRbeta CDR3 at survey depth gave sequences and template counts. Profiled with immunoSEQ multiplex PCR; TCRdb holds only in-frame clones, not every one. The sample gives about 40,000 clones, roughly 90% of which show up once; 3.8% is in the top ten. The junction had 6 bases not matched to a gene; V was cut back by 7 bases and J by 3 bases. Germline V CDR1 and CDR2: MNHNY, SVGAGI (reference sequence). CDR3 length: 14 amino acids. The material was blood, obtained before transplantation. The receptor's source is a woman aged 35-75 years who later had graft-versus-host disease after an allogeneic stem cell transplant. This chain uses TRBV6-6 with TRBJ2-5; TRBD2 aligns across 9 bases. In DNA, the CDR3 is TGTGCCAGCATGTTCTCTAGCGGGAAAGAGACCCAGTACTTC. Translation gives CASMFSSGKETQYF.